This TCR beta chain emerged from a study of blood T cell repertoires in COVID-19. Study-level background: The origin of the acute and convalescent COVID-19 samples was the United States, Italy and Spain. Sources were T cells, B-cell-depleted T cells, or PBMCs; the material itself was cDNA or gDNA.

This clone appeared once. This CDR3 region has 17 residues. V trimming: 3 bases; J trimming: 2 bases; junction bases outside the gene matches: 9. The germline V gene has CDR1 LGHNA and CDR2 YSLEER. Methods used by the authors: Using reference gene primer amplification, nucleated cell counts were estimated. Produced via immunoSEQ multiplex PCR; TCRdb's table is partial and in-frame only. V and J calls and clone size are as listed in that table; D and trimming were resolved from the DNA. Seen here are hundreds of thousands of clones, 75% to 90% observed once, and the top ten hold 0.72%. The specimen sequenced was peripheral blood. This chain connects TRBV4-3 to TRBJ1-1; 10 bases are shared with TRBD1. This sequence was found in a man aged 40-50 years with acute or convalescent COVID-19. Here the CDR3 DNA reads TGCGCCAGCAGCCACCACCGGGACAGGGGTGGCAACACTGAAGCTTTCTTT. Translation: CASSHHRDRGGNTEAFF.